Below, 21 T cell receptor beta chains from the same sample are listed, as sequenced in a study of T-cell memory formation after mild COVID-19 (dated by TCRdb to the early 2020s). Receptors were amplified or captured by 5' RACE. These reads were obtained on an Illumina NovaSeq 6000. The public reads were run again by TCRdb, first through fastp at Q25 and then through MiXCR, and only productive beta chains were kept. Rows with one shared CDR3 protein collapse into an entry with the most common genes and DNA. The table for this sample lists some 160,000 distinct CDR3 sequences; around 30% of them were counted only once. Around 13% of the sample belongs to the ten largest clones. Sequencing used PBMCs or a T cell subset sorted from them (not recorded which). The source of these receptors is an adult woman who had mild COVID-19 (a few samples of this study predate the infection). The sample titles of this study are shuffled in the database, so cell type and time point are left out; the donor was told from shared clones.

V and J are TRBV12-3 or TRBV12-4 and TRBJ1-1; D gene uncertain. Deletions cut 6 bases from V and 5 bases from J, with 13 bases between. The CDR3 is 13 amino acids. The CDR3 bases are TGTGCCAGCAGCCACCCAGGTGTTACTGAAGCTTTCTTT. It encodes CASSHPGVTEAFF.

The J gene is TRBJ2-2, the V gene TRBV12-3 or TRBV12-4, with D hard to call. The CDR3 runs to 11 residues. Trimming left V 6 bases short and J 6 bases short, with 5 bases between. As DNA, the CDR3 is TGTGCCAGCAGGAGGTCCGGGGAGCTGTTTTTT. Translating it yields CASRRSGELFF.

The V and J genes are TRBV5-5 and TRBJ2-5; 9 nucleotides align to TRBD1. CDR3 size: 17 residues. CDR1 SGHKS and CDR2 YYEKEE come from the germline V gene (reference sequence). The V and J ends lost 0 bases and 5 bases, in that order; junction bases with no gene match: 11. CDR3 DNA sequence: TGTGCCAGCAGCTTGGCCCCTCCGGGACAGGGCTTGGAGACCCAGTACTTC. Its protein is CASSLAPPGQGLETQYF. Combining the CDR3 with reference TRBV5-5 and TRBJ2-5 gives the whole variable domain DAGVTQSPTHLIKTRGQQVTLRCSPISGHKSVSWYQQVLGQGPQFIFQYYEKEERGRGNFPDRFSARQFPNYSSELNVNALLLGDSALYLCASSLAPPGQGLETQYFGPGTRLLVL.

V is TRBV6-5 and J is TRBJ1-1; 7 nucleotides line up with TRBD1. The CDR3 runs 12 residues. The trim removed 6 bases at V and 8 bases at J, leaving 6 bases unmatched. The germline V gene encodes CDR1 MNHEY and CDR2 SVGAGI. The CDR3 is CASRDRRGEAFF. CDR3 in DNA: TGTGCCAGCAGGGACAGGCGGGGGGAAGCTTTCTTT.

The CDR3 nucleotides read TGCAGCGTTACCGGGGAGGGGGCTCCTGAAGCTTTCTTT. As protein: CSVTGEGAPEAFF. The chain links TRBV29-1 to TRBJ1-1; 7 bases are shared with TRBD1. Looked up from germline, CDR1 is SQVTM and CDR2 is ANQGSEA. The CDR3 runs to 13 residues. V lost 5 bases to trimming and J lost 6 bases; unmatched junction nucleotides: 9.

J is TRBJ1-1 and V is TRBV5-1; D uncertain. V was shortened by 2 bases and J by 11 bases, with 10 bases between the two germline ends. CDR3 length: 11 amino acids. Germline V gene lookup returns CDR1 SGHRS and CDR2 YFSETQ. The chain's CDR3 is CASSFGRGAFF. CDR3 bases: TGCGCCAGCAGCTTCGGGCGCGGGGCTTTCTTT.

This clonotype was seen a handful of times. The rearrangement uses TRBV4-1 and TRBJ1-1; 10 positions match TRBD1. The CDR3 runs to 17 residues. CDR1 and CDR2 (germline): MGHRA, YSYEKL. Trimming removed 0 bases from V and 1 base from J; junction bases left unmatched: 5. CDR3 region: CASSQDRGTGANTEAFF. CDR3 coding DNA: TGCGCCAGCAGCCAAGACAGGGGGACAGGGGCGAACACTGAAGCTTTCTTT.

J is TRBJ1-2 and V is TRBV3-1, with 7 bases aligning to TRBD1. This CDR3 has 17 amino acids. J lost 4 bases, V lost 0 bases, and 11 bases had no gene match. Germline CDR1 LGHDT, CDR2 YNNKEL (reference sequence). CDR3 coding DNA: TGTGCCAGCAGCCAAGATAGGCGGCCGGACAGGTCCTATGGCTACACCTTC. Protein product: CASSQDRRPDRSYGYTF.

The chain links TRBV30 to TRBJ2-7; D uncertain. CDR1 is GTSNPN and CDR2 is SVGIG in the germline V gene (reference sequence). The CDR3 is made up of 11 amino acids. V shed 3 bases and J shed 5 bases, with 8 bases lying between them. CDR3 in DNA: TGTGCCTGGAGCCTGCAGGACGAGCAGTACTTC. It codes for CAWSLQDEQYF.

In DNA, the CDR3 is TGTGCCAGTAGTCAGATAGCGGCAGATACGCAGTATTTT. Amino acid sequence: CASSQIAADTQYF. The chain combines TRBV19 with TRBJ2-3, with D possibly matching TRBD2 (6 bases). The germline V gene encodes CDR1 LNHDA and CDR2 SQIVND (reference sequence). V lost 5 bases to trimming and J lost 4 bases, with 10 bases between them. The CDR3 has 13 amino acids.

The chain carries TRBV20-1 and TRBJ1-2, with D uncertain. This CDR3 contains 14 residues. The germline gives CDR1 DFQATT, CDR2 SNEGSKA (reference sequence). Trimming took off 0 bases at V and 0 bases at J, with 8 bases between the two ends. CDR3 sequence: CSARDPDTNYGYTF. The CDR3 DNA reads as TGCAGTGCTAGAGACCCAGATACTAACTATGGCTACACCTTC.

This clonotype was seen a few times. V usage is TRBV5-1 and J usage is TRBJ2-5; D remains ambiguous. The CDR3 runs to 12 residues. Trimming took off 5 bases at V and 2 bases at J, with 7 bases between the two ends. Germline CDR1 is SGHRS and CDR2 is YFSETQ. The CDR3 sequence is CASSISQETQYF. CDR3 sequence (DNA): TGCGCCAGCAGTATATCGCAAGAGACCCAGTACTTC. The full variable domain, rest sourced from reference TRBV5-1 and TRBJ2-5, is KAGVTQTPRYLIKTRGQQVTLSCSPISGHRSVSWYQQTPGQGLQFLFEYFSETQRNKGNFPGRFSGRQFSNSRSEMNVSTLELGDSALYLCASSISQETQYFGPGTRLLVL.

This clonotype was seen only a few times. V and J are TRBV7-9 and TRBJ2-5; no definite D call. This CDR3 is 12 amino acids long. The V end was cut by 4 bases, the J end by 5 bases, with 8 bases between. Germline V CDR1 and CDR2: SEHNR, FQNEAQ (reference sequence). The CDR3 bases are TGTGCCAGCAGCTCCGACGTGGAGACCCAGTACTTC. It is translated as CASSSDVETQYF.

The CDR3 reads CASSYSYLGGSRNEQFF. CDR3 nucleotide sequence: TGTGCCAGCAGTTACTCGTATTTGGGGGGTTCACGTAATGAGCAGTTCTTC. V and J are TRBV6-5 and TRBJ2-1, with a tentative D call TRBD2 (6 bases). The CDR3 totals 17 residues. The V gene's germline CDR1 is MNHEY and CDR2 SVGAGI. Trimming took off 0 bases at V and 7 bases at J, with 19 bases between the two ends.

This sequence joins TRBV20-1 and TRBJ2-7, with 8 bases fitting TRBD2. CDR3 length: 15 residues. Unmatched junction bases numbered 8, after V lost 0 bases and J lost 4 bases. Germline V gene data show CDR1 as DFQATT and CDR2 as SNEGSKA (reference sequence). The chain's CDR3 is CSARESGGIAYEQYF. The DNA of the CDR3 is TGCAGTGCTAGAGAGTCGGGAGGGATTGCGTACGAGCAGTACTTC.

The chain joins TRBV5-1 to TRBJ1-1, with D uncertain. The ends were cut back, 4 bases at V and 4 bases at J, with 11 bases in the middle. The CDR3 covers 13 residues. The germline CDR1 and CDR2 sequences are SGHRS and YFSETQ. The CDR3 DNA sequence: TGCGCCAGCAGCCTGGTATTAGGCACTGAAGCTTTCTTT. It yields the protein CASSLVLGTEAFF.

In this sample, this clonotype turned up a few times. The V and J genes are TRBV20-1 and TRBJ2-7; D is ambiguous. The CDR3 has 11 residues. CDR1 DFQATT and CDR2 SNEGSKA come from the germline V gene (reference sequence). The V end was cut by 6 bases, the J end by 5 bases, with 11 bases between. The CDR3 DNA follows: TGCAGTGCACCGGATGTCCACGAGCAGTACTTC. Translating it yields CSAPDVHEQYF.

The chain has TRBV27 and TRBJ2-2; weak D call: TRBD2 (6 bases). The germline CDR1 and CDR2 sequences are MNHEY and SMNVEV (reference sequence). Between the trimmed V and J ends, which lost 5 bases and 5 bases, there was a span of 12 bases. The CDR3 is made up of 14 amino acids. The CDR3 DNA is TGTGCCAGCAGTCCGCTTGGGGGGACCGGGGAGCTGTTTTTT. Residues: CASSPLGGTGELFF.

In this sample, this clonotype turned up once. The V call is TRBV7-9, the J call TRBJ2-7; TRBD1 matches at 10 bases. Germline-derived CDR1 and CDR2 are SEHNR and FQNEAQ (reference sequence). The CDR3 is 15 residues long. After removal of 4 bases from V and 3 bases from J, the junction contained 6 bases not matched to a gene. In nucleotides, the CDR3 is TGTGCCAGCAGCTCTAGGAGGGACAGGGGCTACGAGCAGTACTTC. It codes for CASSSRRDRGYEQYF.

The CDR3 spells CASSPVAHWDRVAEAFF. CDR3 DNA: TGTGCCAGCAGCCCAGTGGCTCATTGGGACAGGGTGGCTGAAGCTTTCTTT. This rearrangement joins TRBV7-9 to TRBJ1-1; the match to TRBD1 covers 9 bases. V was pared by 5 bases and J by 6 bases, with 16 bases of the junction left unmatched. Looked up from germline, CDR1 is SEHNR and CDR2 is FQNEAQ (reference sequence). This CDR3 region has 17 residues.

The CDR3 region has the DNA TGCAGTGCCGGGACTAGCGGCGCAAGCTCCTACGAGCAGTACTTC. It specifies CSAGTSGASSYEQYF. The chain carries TRBV20-1 and TRBJ2-7; the match to TRBD2 covers 11 bases. J gave up 0 bases and V 6 bases, and 7 bases lay outside the gene matches. CDR3 length: 15 residues. Germline assignment: CDR1 DFQATT and CDR2 SNEGSKA (reference sequence).